This passage covers 5 T cell receptor beta chains from one sample sequenced in a study of T cells after posttransplantation cyclophosphamide. Clones were read by immunoSEQ multiplex PCR, and TCRdb kept only the in-frame ones, dropping some. The data contain tens of thousands of clones, approximately 70% of them singletons. The sample consisted of memory CD4+ T cells sorted from PBMCs. The receptors were gathered from a woman in her sixties in good health, CMV-negative, and a related stem cell transplant donor.

This clone was observed a few times. This chain uses TRBV6-5 with TRBJ1-2, with 7 bases lining up with TRBD1. From germline, CDR1 is MNHEY and CDR2 SVGAGI. V trimming: 4 bases; J trimming: 2 bases; junction bases outside the gene matches: 4. The CDR3 loop spans 14 amino acids. CDR3 coding DNA: TGTGCCAGCAGTTCCCAACAGGGGAACTATGGCTACACCTTC. Residues: CASSSQQGNYGYTF.

This chain links TRBV9 with TRBJ2-7; 10 bases are shared with TRBD1. The length of the CDR3 is 15 residues. V lost 4 bases to trimming and J lost 7 bases; unmatched junction nucleotides: 11. The V gene's germline CDR1 is SGDLS and CDR2 YYNGEE. CDR3 DNA: TGTGCCAGCAGCCCACCGGGACAGGGGTTAGGGGAGCAGTACTTC. This translates into CASSPPGQGLGEQYF.

The chain recombines TRBV7-3 with TRBJ2-5, with 8 positions matching TRBD2. This CDR3 contains 15 residues. With 6 bases clipped from V and 2 bases from J, the junction kept 8 bases outside the gene matches. Per the germline V gene, CDR1 is SGHTA and CDR2 is FQGTGA. DNA for the CDR3: TGTGCCAGCAGTTCCGGAAGCGGGGGACAAGAGACCCAGTACTTC. Translating it yields CASSSGSGGQETQYF.

The chain couples TRBV10-3 to TRBJ2-1; 8 nucleotides align to TRBD2. Trimming took 6 bases from V and 6 from J; bases not matched to a gene: 7. Germline V gives CDR1 ENHRY, CDR2 SYGVKD. This CDR3 spans 14 amino acids. In DNA form, the CDR3 reads TGTGCCATCAGGACTAGCGAAGCCCTCAATGAGCAGTTCTTC. Amino acids: CAIRTSEALNEQFF.

The gene calls are TRBV6-6 and TRBJ2-7, with 10 bases fitting TRBD1. Looked up from germline, CDR1 is MNHNY and CDR2 is SVGAGI (reference sequence). The CDR3 is 15 residues long. Trimming cost V 4 bases and J 4 bases; bases outside gene matches: 7. CDR3 nucleotides: TGTGCCAGCAGTTCACCGGGACAGGGGAAGTACGAGCAGTACTTC. Translated: CASSSPGQGKYEQYF.